The next 27 T cell receptor beta chains were all read from a single sample in a study of blood T cells in healthy people across ages. Together with a sample-barcoded 5' primer, a J-beta primer mix was included in a second PCR lasting about 6 to 11 cycles. TCRdb reprocessed the 5' RACE reads with MiXCR, giving one entry per CDR3 protein. This table holds about 1,500,000 distinct CDR3 sequences, 28% found once. The sample comprised blood. All receptors come from a woman aged 25-40 years in good health.

This clonotype was recorded a few times. This chain connects TRBV6-2 or TRBV6-3 to TRBJ2-1, with D perhaps matching TRBD2 (5 bases). With the DNA end fitting TRBJ2-7 better, the J assignment may be wrong. The CDR3 has 15 residues. Germline-derived CDR1 and CDR2 are MNHEY and SVGEGT. The CDR3 loop is CASSYSSGGDNEQYF. The CDR3 coding sequence is TGTGCCAGCAGTTACTCGTCTGGAGGTGACAATGAGCAGTACTTC.

The sample holds a few counts of this clonotype. This chain connects TRBV7-2 to TRBJ2-4; 8 positions agree with TRBD2. The ends lost 5 bases at V and 6 bases at J; junction bases unmatched: 9. From germline, CDR1 is SGHTA and CDR2 FQGNSA. The CDR3 totals 15 residues. The DNA of the CDR3 is TGTGCCAGCAGCAGGAGGGCGGGAGGATCAAACATTCAGTACTTC. It translates to CASSRRAGGSNIQYF.

This clonotype has just a few counts. The chain couples TRBV10-3 to TRBJ2-5; no reliable D call. This CDR3 has 14 residues. V lost 5 bases to trimming and J lost 2 bases, with 12 bases between them. CDR1 and CDR2 (germline): ENHRY, SYGVKD. The CDR3 region is CAISLVGEQETQYF. CDR3 nucleotide sequence: TGTGCCATCAGTTTAGTTGGGGAACAAGAGACCCAGTACTTC.

In its sample, this clonotype was seen a few times. The chain couples TRBV7-8 to TRBJ2-3, with D unclear. V lost 4 bases to trimming and J lost 0 bases, with 14 bases between them. The CDR3 is 16 residues long. Germline V gene lookup returns CDR1 SGHVS and CDR2 FQNEAQ. The CDR3 spells CASSYGRTSSTDTQYF. The CDR3 nucleotides are TGTGCCAGCAGCTACGGACGGACCTCCAGCACAGATACGCAGTATTTT.

V gene TRBV12-5 combines with J gene TRBJ2-5; TRBD2 matches at 8 bases. V lost 5 bases and J lost 11; bases outside the gene matches: 19. This CDR3 contains 16 residues. CDR1 LGHNT and CDR2 FRNRAP come from the germline V gene. The CDR3 loop is CASGPRPLAGSNEQYF. The DNA of the CDR3 is TGTGCTAGTGGTCCGCGTCCCCTAGCGGGTAGCAATGAGCAGTACTTC.

At least ten counts were recorded for this clonotype. The genes are TRBV7-9 and TRBJ2-7, with D possibly being TRBD2 (6 bases). Germline V lookup: CDR1 SEHNR, CDR2 FQNEAQ (reference sequence). The V gene lost 5 bases and the J gene lost 7 bases, with 15 bases spanning the gap. The CDR3 is made up of 13 amino acids. As DNA, the CDR3 is TGTGCCAGCAGCGCCAACCGACTAGAAGAGCAGTACTTC. It translates to CASSANRLEEQYF.

This clonotype was observed a few times. The rearrangement uses TRBV4-2 and TRBJ1-1; D gene unclear. This CDR3 comprises 15 residues. V shed 1 base and J shed 3 bases, with 12 bases lying between them. From germline, CDR1 is LGHNA and CDR2 YNFKEQ. The CDR3 nucleotides read TGTGCCAGCAGCCAAGTTGTCCAAAAGGACACTGAAGCTTTCTTT. Translation gives CASSQVVQKDTEAFF.

The CDR3: CASSRDQSSYNSPLHF. CDR3 nucleotide sequence: TGTGCCAGCAGCCGTGACCAGAGCTCCTATAATTCACCCCTCCACTTT. The chain couples TRBV7-2 to TRBJ1-6; D is undetermined. The CDR3 contains 16 residues. V was clipped by 5 bases and J by 0 bases, with 11 bases between them. Germline V gene sequence: CDR1 SGHTA, CDR2 FQGNSA.

The table lists this clonotype with many counts. The rearrangement links TRBV28 to TRBJ1-2, with 9 bases fitting TRBD1. After removal of 7 bases from V and 3 bases from J, the junction contained 12 bases not matched to a gene. The CDR3 consists of 16 residues. The V gene's germline CDR1 is MDHEN and CDR2 SYDVKM. This CDR3 reads CASTPAGQGGDYGYTF. The CDR3, as DNA: TGTGCCAGCACCCCAGCGGGACAGGGCGGGGACTATGGCTACACCTTC.

The rearrangement uses TRBV7-2 and TRBJ2-1; TRBD1 matches 8 bases. The germline V gene has CDR1 SGHTA and CDR2 FQGNSA. The V segment lost 5 bases and the J segment 7 bases; nucleotides outside the gene matches: 13. The CDR3 runs to 16 residues. Written as DNA, the CDR3 is TGTGCCAGCAGCCTCAAGACCGGACAGGGACGGAATGAGCAGTTCTTC. This encodes CASSLKTGQGRNEQFF.

CDR3 sequence: CASSQDEGFSGNTIYF. In nucleotides, the CDR3 is TGTGCCAGCAGCCAAGATGAAGGATTCTCTGGAAACACCATATATTTT. The chain carries TRBV4-2 and TRBJ1-3; unclear D gene. The CDR3 is 16 residues long. Deletions cut 0 bases from V and 0 bases from J, with 9 bases between. The V gene's germline CDR1 is LGHNA and CDR2 YNFKEQ.

In this sample, this clonotype turned up many times. The chain carries TRBV28 and TRBJ2-5; the match to TRBD2 covers 9 bases. Germline loops: CDR1 MDHEN, CDR2 SYDVKM. This CDR3 comprises 17 residues. V lost 3 bases, J lost 4 bases, and 12 bases stayed unmatched. The CDR3 bases are TGTGCCAGCAGTTTGGTACTAGCGGGTGGTGGGGGAGAGACCCAGTACTTC. Translating it yields CASSLVLAGGGGETQYF. The full variable domain, with the rest looked up from reference TRBV28 and TRBJ2-5, is DVKVTQSSRYLVKRTGEKVFLECVQDMDHENMFWYRQDPGLGLRLIYFSYDVKMKEKGDIPEGYSVSREKKERFSLILESASTNQTSMYLCASSLVLAGGGGETQYFGPGTRLLVL.

Only a few counts were recorded for this clonotype. V and J are TRBV28 and TRBJ1-1, with D maybe TRBD1 (5 bases). The CDR3 is 14 amino acids. Germline V CDR1 and CDR2: MDHEN, SYDVKM. V lost 1 base, J lost 6 bases, and 12 bases lay in between. CDR3 loop: CASSLSQGSAEAFF. CDR3 nucleotides: TGTGCCAGCAGTTTATCTCAGGGTAGCGCTGAAGCTTTCTTT.

V is TRBV5-1 and J is TRBJ2-1; tentatively, D is TRBD1 or TRBD2 (5 bases each). TRBJ2-7 matches the DNA end more closely, so the J call is doubtful. From germline, CDR1 is SGHRS and CDR2 YFSETQ. This CDR3 comprises 14 residues. DNA for the CDR3: TGCGCCAGCAGGATGGGACGGAACTTCAATGAGCAGTACTTC. Amino acid sequence: CASRMGRNFNEQYF.

This clonotype showed up many times. V usage is TRBV7-2 and J usage is TRBJ2-4, with D uncertain. This CDR3 region has 12 residues. V was shortened by 1 base and J by 8 bases, with 6 bases between the two germline ends. Germline V gene sequence: CDR1 SGHTA, CDR2 FQGNSA. CDR3 bases: TGTGCCAGCAGCTTAGGGGCGGACATTCAGTACTTC. Protein: CASSLGADIQYF.

The CDR3 is CASSPGTAPNQPQHF. CDR3 coding DNA: TGTGCCAGCAGCCCCGGGACAGCTCCTAATCAGCCCCAGCATTTT. The rearrangement joins TRBV7-9 to TRBJ1-5, with 7 bases lining up with TRBD1. The V gene's germline CDR1 is SEHNR and CDR2 FQNEAQ (reference sequence). The CDR3 consists of 15 residues. Trimming took 5 bases from V and 4 from J; bases not matched to a gene: 8.

The chain is built from TRBV11-2 and TRBJ2-5, with 11 bases matching TRBD2. CDR1 and CDR2 (germline): SGHAT, FQNNGV. This CDR3 spans 14 amino acids. After removal of 10 bases from V and 9 bases from J, the junction contained 13 bases not matched to a gene. CDR3 nucleotide sequence: TGTGCCATTTTACTAGCGGGGGCCGAAAGGGCCCAGTACTTC. As protein: CAILLAGAERAQYF.

This clonotype was observed a handful of times. The chain joins TRBV29-1 to TRBJ1-1; D is uncertain. V dropped 5 bases and J dropped 5 bases, with 9 bases sitting between them. Germline V lookup: CDR1 SQVTM, CDR2 ANQGSEA. CDR3 size: 11 residues. The CDR3 region has the DNA TGCAGCGTTAGACGCGCGACTGAAGCTTTCTTT. This gives the protein CSVRRATEAFF.

Only a few counts were recorded for this clonotype. The rearrangement joins TRBV27 to TRBJ2-1; 7 nucleotides align to TRBD2. Germline CDR1 is MNHEY and CDR2 is SMNVEV (reference sequence). This CDR3 spans 16 amino acids. The V segment lost 5 bases and the J segment 5 bases; nucleotides outside the gene matches: 12. The CDR3 DNA reads TGTGCCAGCAGTCTCGGAGCGGGAAATAAGAACAATGAGCAGTTCTTC. Its translation is CASSLGAGNKNNEQFF.

V usage is TRBV18 and J usage is TRBJ1-2, with 8 bases lining up with TRBD1. Germline trimming cut 4 bases from V and 12 bases from J; bases unmatched to any gene: 10. The CDR3 runs to 13 residues. Germline V gives CDR1 KGHSH, CDR2 LQKENI. CDR3 sequence: CASSLDGTGGDTF. The CDR3 DNA follows: TGTGCCAGCTCACTGGACGGGACAGGCGGGGACACCTTC. The complete variable domain, with remaining parts taken from reference TRBV18 and TRBJ1-2, reads NAGVMQNPRHLVRRRGQEARLRCSPMKGHSHVYWYRQLPEEGLKFMVYLQKENIIDESGMPKERFSAEFPKEGPSILRIQQVVRGDSAAYFCASSLDGTGGDTFGSGTRLTVV.

This clonotype was observed a handful of times. The chain's CDR3 is CASSLIPRVGTEAFF. The CDR3 bases are TGTGCCAGCAGTTTAATCCCCAGGGTGGGCACTGAAGCTTTCTTT. V usage is TRBV27 and J usage is TRBJ1-1; TRBD1 might be the D (5 bases). V was clipped by 2 bases and J by 4 bases, with 14 bases between them. The CDR3 has 15 residues. Germline V gene lookup returns CDR1 MNHEY and CDR2 SMNVEV (reference sequence).

The chain is built from TRBV7-9 and TRBJ2-1, with D possibly matching TRBD2 (5 bases). V lost 9 bases and J lost 9, with 9 bases in between. The CDR3 is 10 residues long. The germline V gene encodes CDR1 SEHNR and CDR2 FQNEAQ (reference sequence). CDR3 bases: TGTGCCAGTCCCGAGGGTGAGCAGTTCTTC. Translating it yields CASPEGEQFF.

This chain joins TRBV25-1 and TRBJ2-7; 8 bases agree with TRBD1. With 4 bases clipped from V and 2 bases from J, the junction kept 10 bases outside the gene matches. The CDR3 spans 16 residues. Germline loops: CDR1 MGHDK, CDR2 SYGVNS. In nucleotides, the CDR3 is TGTGCCAGCAGTGGGAACCCGGGGACAGGAGCCTACGAGCAGTACTTC. Its protein is CASSGNPGTGAYEQYF.

This clonotype occurred many times. The genes are TRBV6-6 and TRBJ1-2, with 9 bases lining up with TRBD1. Per the germline V gene, CDR1 is MNHNY and CDR2 is SVGAGI (reference sequence). V lost 1 base to trimming and J lost 8 bases; unmatched junction nucleotides: 2. The CDR3 has 13 residues. The CDR3 protein is CASSYWTGEGYTF. As DNA, the CDR3 is TGTGCCAGCAGTTACTGGACAGGGGAAGGCTACACCTTC.

The chain has TRBV11-2 and TRBJ2-5; TRBD1 might be the D (7 bases). Trimming took 5 bases from V and 7 from J, leaving 20 bases between them. The CDR3 sequence is 15 residues long. In germline, CDR1 is SGHAT, CDR2 FQNNGV. The CDR3 loop reads CASSLNRGGGGTQYF. The CDR3 DNA is TGTGCCAGCAGCCTCAACAGGGGAGGAGGAGGGACCCAGTACTTC.

The chain recombines TRBV7-8 with TRBJ2-4; 7 nucleotides agree with TRBD1. Losses at the gene ends were 5 bases for V and 8 bases for J; bases not matched to a gene: 6. The CDR3 contains 13 residues. Germline loops: CDR1 SGHVS, CDR2 FQNEAQ. The CDR3 DNA follows: TGTGCCAGCAGCCCTGTCACAGGGGACATTCAGTACTTC. Its protein is CASSPVTGDIQYF.

The chain carries TRBV4-2 and TRBJ1-2; D remains ambiguous. Germline V gene data show CDR1 as LGHNA and CDR2 as YNFKEQ. The CDR3 covers 14 residues. V was cut by 1 base and J by 8 bases, with 14 bases left in between. CDR3 nucleotide sequence: TGTGCCAGCAGCCAAGTCCTGGACGCCCGGGGCTACACCTTC. Protein sequence: CASSQVLDARGYTF.